Sequencing of this T cell receptor (beta chain) was carried out in a study of blood T cells in healthy people across ages. General study results and limits: A strong correlation between TCR beta diversity and naive T cell percentage was seen.

As to this clonotype: Its specificity is not known.

Through a sample-barcoded 5' primer and a J-beta primer mix, a second PCR was run for about 6 to 12 cycles. Each cDNA was tagged by a template-switch adaptor containing 12 random nucleotides. TCRdb reanalysed the 5' RACE reads using MiXCR and keeps one entry per CDR3 protein. The data hold around 580,000 distinct CDR3 sequences, with roughly 48% observed a single time. This CDR3 is built from 14 residues. Per the germline V gene, CDR1 is SQVTM and CDR2 is ANQGSEA. V lost 7 bases and J 0 bases, leaving 14 bases between the germline ends. This chain joins TRBV29-1 and TRBJ2-3; the D is unclear. The TCR was taken from a man older than 75 in good health. Input material: blood. CDR3 sequence: CSGRLGISTDTQYF. DNA for the CDR3: TGCAGCGGGAGACTCGGAATAAGCACAGATACGCAGTATTTT.